This TCR beta chain came from a study of identical twins. This clonotype has more than one count but fewer than ten. The antigen remains unidentified. Healthy Caucasians were all of the donors. TCRdb ran MiXCR on the 5' RACE reads and lists one entry per CDR3 protein. There are 690,000 or so distinct CDR3 sequences in the sample; 8.6% occur only once, and 0.75% to 1% lies in the top ten. Study-wide points: Interpretation of the results relied on cross-sectional statistical analysis and not on following the same donors. Zero-insertion results could be subject to partial confounding by invariant MAIT and iNKT cells.

This CDR3 region has 18 residues. After removal of 2 bases from V and 1 base from J, the junction contained 6 bases not matched to a gene. The germline V gene has CDR1 LGHDT and CDR2 YNNKEL (reference sequence). The same sample was also studied in work on yellow fever vaccine responses in identical twins.

This receptor was identified in a woman aged 18-35 years in good health. The chain is built from TRBV3-1 and TRBJ2-2, with 11 bases matching TRBD2. Sequenced: PBMCs. For the CDR3, the DNA is TGTGCCAGCAGCCAAACACCGGGACTAGCGGTGAACACCGGGGAGCTGTTTTTT. Its protein product is CASSQTPGLAVNTGELFF.